This T cell receptor beta chain came from a study of T cell repertoires in cytomegalovirus infection. The overall study: Both recently identified HLA-C-restricted and well-studied HLA-B-restricted CMV epitopes were used in the study.

This clonotype appeared many times. Its antigen is as yet unknown. TCRdb fed the reads into MiXCR, producing one record per CDR3 protein. The sample holds 370,000 or so distinct CDR3 sequences, about 35% seen once. CDR1 SGDLS and CDR2 YYNGEE come from the germline V gene. The CDR3 has 15 amino acids. The J segment lost 7 bases and the V segment lost 3 bases, leaving 3 bases of the junction unmatched. Here the sequenced sample was cultured PBMCs, taken from culture after CMV antigen stimulation. The clonotype originates from a human donor in good health (CMV status not recorded). Some clones in this sample may be carry-over from other donors' samples. This chain joins TRBV9 and TRBJ2-1, with TRBD2 matching 14 bases. In DNA, the CDR3 is TGTGCCAGCAGCGAGACTAGCGGGAGGGGGAATGAGCAGTTCTTC. It is translated as CASSETSGRGNEQFF.